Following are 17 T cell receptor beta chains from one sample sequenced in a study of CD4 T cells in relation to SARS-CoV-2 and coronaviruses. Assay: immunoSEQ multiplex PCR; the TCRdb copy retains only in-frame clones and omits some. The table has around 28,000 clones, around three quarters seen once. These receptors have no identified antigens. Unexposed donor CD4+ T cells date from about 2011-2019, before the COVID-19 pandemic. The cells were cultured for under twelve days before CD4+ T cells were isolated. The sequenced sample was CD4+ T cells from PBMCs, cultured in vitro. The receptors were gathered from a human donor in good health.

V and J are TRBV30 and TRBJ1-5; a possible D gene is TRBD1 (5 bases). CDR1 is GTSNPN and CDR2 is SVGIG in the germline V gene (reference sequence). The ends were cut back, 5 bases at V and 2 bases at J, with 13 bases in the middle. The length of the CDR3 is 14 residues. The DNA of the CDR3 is TGTGCCTGGTCGGAGACAGTTCGCAATCAGCCCCAGCATTTT. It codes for CAWSETVRNQPQHF.

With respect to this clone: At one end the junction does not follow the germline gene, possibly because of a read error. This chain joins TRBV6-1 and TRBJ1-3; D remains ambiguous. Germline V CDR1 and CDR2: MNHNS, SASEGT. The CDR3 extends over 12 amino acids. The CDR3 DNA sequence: TGTGCCAGCAATGAAGGTGGAAACACCATATATTTT. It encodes CASNEGGNTIYF.

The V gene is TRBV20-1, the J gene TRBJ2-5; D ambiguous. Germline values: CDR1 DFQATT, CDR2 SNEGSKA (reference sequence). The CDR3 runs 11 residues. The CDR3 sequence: CRGQAQETQYF. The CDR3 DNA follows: TGCAGGGGTCAGGCTCAAGAGACCCAGTACTTC.

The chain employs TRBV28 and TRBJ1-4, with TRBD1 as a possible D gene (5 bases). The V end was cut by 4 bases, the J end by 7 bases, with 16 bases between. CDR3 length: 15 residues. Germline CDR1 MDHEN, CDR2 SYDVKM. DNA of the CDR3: TGTGCCAGCAGTTCCCAAGACAGTTTTGGTGAAAAACTGTTTTTT. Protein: CASSSQDSFGEKLFF.

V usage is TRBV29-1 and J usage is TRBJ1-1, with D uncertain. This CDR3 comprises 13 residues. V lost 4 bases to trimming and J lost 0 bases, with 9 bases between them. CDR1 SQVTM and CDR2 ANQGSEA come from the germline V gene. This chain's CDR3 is CSVASQMNTEAFF. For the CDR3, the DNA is TGCAGCGTTGCGAGTCAGATGAACACTGAAGCTTTCTTT.

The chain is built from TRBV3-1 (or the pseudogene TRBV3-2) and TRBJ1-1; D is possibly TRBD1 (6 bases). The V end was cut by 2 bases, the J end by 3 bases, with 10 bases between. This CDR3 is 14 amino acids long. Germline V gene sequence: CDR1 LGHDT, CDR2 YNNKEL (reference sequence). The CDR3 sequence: CASSQLGGDTEAFF. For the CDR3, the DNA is TGTGCCAGCAGCCAACTAGGGGGGGACACTGAAGCTTTCTTT.

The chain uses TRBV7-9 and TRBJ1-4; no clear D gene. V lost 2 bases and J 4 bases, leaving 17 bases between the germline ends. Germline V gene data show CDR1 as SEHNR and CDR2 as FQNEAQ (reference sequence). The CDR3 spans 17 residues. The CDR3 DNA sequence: TGTGCCAGCAGCTTAAATCGGGTGCCAGACATTAATGAAAAACTGTTTTTT. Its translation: CASSLNRVPDINEKLFF.

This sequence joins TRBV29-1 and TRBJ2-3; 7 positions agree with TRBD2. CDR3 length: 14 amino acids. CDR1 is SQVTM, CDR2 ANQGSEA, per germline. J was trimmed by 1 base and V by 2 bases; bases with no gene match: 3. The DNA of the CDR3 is TGCAGCGTTGAATGGGGAGGGGGCACAGATACGCAGTATTTT. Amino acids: CSVEWGGGTDTQYF.

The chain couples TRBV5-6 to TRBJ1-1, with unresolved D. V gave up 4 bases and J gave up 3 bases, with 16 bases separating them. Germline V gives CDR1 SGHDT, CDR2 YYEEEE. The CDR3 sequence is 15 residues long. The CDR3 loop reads CASSPPPPGDTEAFF. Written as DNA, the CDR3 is TGTGCCAGCAGCCCCCCCCCTCCGGGAGACACTGAAGCTTTCTTT.

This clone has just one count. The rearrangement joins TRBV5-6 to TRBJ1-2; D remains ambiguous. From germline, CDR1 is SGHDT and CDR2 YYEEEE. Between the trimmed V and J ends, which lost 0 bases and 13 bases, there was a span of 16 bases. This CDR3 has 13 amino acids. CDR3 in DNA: TGTGCCAGCAGCTTGGTCCTCCCAGGCTCGGTCACCTTC. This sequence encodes CASSLVLPGSVTF.

The CDR3: CASSLMGQGTGELFF. The CDR3 bases are TGTGCCAGCAGCTTGATGGGACAGGGGACCGGGGAGCTGTTTTTT. The chain employs TRBV7-2 and TRBJ2-2, with 10 bases fitting TRBD1. The CDR3 is 15 residues long. V shed 3 bases and J 5 bases; nucleotides not matched to a gene: 3. The V gene's germline CDR1 is SGHTA and CDR2 FQGNSA.

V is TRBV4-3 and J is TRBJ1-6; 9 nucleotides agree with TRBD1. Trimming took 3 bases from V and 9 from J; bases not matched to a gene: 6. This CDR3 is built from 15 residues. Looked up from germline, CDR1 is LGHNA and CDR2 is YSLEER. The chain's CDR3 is CASSQKGQGFSPLHF. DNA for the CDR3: TGCGCCAGCAGCCAGAAGGGACAGGGTTTTTCACCCCTCCACTTT.

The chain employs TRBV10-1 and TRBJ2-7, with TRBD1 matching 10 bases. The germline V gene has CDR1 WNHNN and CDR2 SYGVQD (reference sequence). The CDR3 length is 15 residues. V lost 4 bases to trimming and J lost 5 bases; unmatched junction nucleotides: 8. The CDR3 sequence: CASSGGTGVLNEQYF. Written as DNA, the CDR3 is TGCGCCAGCAGTGGGGGGACAGGGGTGTTAAACGAGCAGTACTTC.

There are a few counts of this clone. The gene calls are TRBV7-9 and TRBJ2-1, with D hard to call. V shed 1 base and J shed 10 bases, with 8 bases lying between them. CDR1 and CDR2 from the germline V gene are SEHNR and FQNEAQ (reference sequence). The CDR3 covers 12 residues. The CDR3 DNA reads TGTGCCAGCAGCTTAGAAGTCAGCGAGCAGTTCTTC. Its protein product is CASSLEVSEQFF.

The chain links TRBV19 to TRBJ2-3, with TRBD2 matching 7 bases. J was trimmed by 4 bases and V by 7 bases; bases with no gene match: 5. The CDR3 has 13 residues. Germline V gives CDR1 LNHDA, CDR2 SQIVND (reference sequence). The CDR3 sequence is CASTPTSPDTQYF. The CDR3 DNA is TGTGCCAGTACCCCGACTAGCCCAGATACGCAGTATTTT.

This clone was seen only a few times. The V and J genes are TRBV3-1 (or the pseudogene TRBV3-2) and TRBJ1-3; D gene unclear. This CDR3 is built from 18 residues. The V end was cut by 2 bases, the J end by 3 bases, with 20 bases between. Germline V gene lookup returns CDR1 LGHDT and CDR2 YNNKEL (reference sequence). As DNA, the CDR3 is TGTGCCAGCAGCCAAAACATCGCCGGCCCCCTCGGTGGAAACACCATATATTTT. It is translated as CASSQNIAGPLGGNTIYF.

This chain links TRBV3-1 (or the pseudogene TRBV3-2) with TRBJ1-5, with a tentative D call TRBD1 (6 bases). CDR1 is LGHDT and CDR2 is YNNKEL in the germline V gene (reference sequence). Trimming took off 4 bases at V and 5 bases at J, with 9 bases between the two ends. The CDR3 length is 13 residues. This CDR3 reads CASSLNRDQPQHF. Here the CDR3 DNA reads TGTGCCAGCAGCCTCAACAGGGATCAGCCCCAGCATTTT.